This T cell receptor (beta chain) was recorded in a study of PD-L1 blockade in urothelial cancer. Whole-study context: The authors examined blood 3 weeks (second dose) and 6 weeks after treatment start.

Assay: immunoSEQ multiplex PCR; the TCRdb copy retains only in-frame clones and omits some. The sample carries about 76,000 clones, around 93% recorded once. The J segment lost 6 bases and the V segment lost 2 bases, leaving 9 bases of the junction unmatched. The CDR3 runs to 15 residues. Looked up from germline, CDR1 is KGHSH and CDR2 is LQKENI. This clone was found a few times. Time point reported: peripheral blood 6 weeks after treatment start. This chain connects TRBV18 to TRBJ2-7; 8 nucleotides line up with TRBD1. The TCR was taken from a woman of 80 years or more with urothelial cancer. The sample here was PBMCs, taken around atezolizumab (anti-PD-L1) treatment. The DNA of the CDR3 is TGTGCCAGCTCACCAGCAGGACAGGGACCCTTCGAGCAGTACTTC. This gives the protein CASSPAGQGPFEQYF.